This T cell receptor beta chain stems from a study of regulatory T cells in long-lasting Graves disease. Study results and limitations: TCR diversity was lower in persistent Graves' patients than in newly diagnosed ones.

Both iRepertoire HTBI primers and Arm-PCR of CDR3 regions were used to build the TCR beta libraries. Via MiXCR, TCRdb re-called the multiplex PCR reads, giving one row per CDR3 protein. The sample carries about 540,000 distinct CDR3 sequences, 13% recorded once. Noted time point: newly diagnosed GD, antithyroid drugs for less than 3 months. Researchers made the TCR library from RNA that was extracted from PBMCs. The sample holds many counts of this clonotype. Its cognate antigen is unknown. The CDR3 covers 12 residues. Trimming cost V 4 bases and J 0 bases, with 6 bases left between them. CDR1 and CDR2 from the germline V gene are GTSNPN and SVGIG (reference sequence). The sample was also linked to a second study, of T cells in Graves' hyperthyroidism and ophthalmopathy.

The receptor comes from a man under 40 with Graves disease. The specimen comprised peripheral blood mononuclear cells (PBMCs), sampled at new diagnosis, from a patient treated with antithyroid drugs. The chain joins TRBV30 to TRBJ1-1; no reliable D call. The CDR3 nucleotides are TGTGCCTGGACAGGTATGAACACTGAAGCTTTCTTT. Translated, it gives CAWTGMNTEAFF. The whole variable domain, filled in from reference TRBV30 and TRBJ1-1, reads SQTIHQWPATLVQPVGSPLSLECTVEGTSNPNLYWYRQAAGRGLQLLFYSVGIGQISSEVPQNLSASRPQDRQFILSSKKLLLSDSGFYLCAWTGMNTEAFFGQGTRLTVV.